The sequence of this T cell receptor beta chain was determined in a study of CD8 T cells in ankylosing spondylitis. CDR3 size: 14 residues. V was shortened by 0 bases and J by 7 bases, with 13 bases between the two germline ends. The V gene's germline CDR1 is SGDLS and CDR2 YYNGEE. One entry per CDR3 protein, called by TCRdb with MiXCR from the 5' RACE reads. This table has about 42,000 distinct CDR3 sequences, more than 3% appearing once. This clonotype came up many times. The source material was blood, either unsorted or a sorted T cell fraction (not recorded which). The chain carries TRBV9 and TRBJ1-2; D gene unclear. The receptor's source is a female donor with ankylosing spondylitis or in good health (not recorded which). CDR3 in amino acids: CASSVGPLIGGYTF. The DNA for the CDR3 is TGTGCCAGCAGCGTAGGCCCACTGATAGGTGGCTACACCTTC.